The present T cell receptor beta chain was sequenced within a study of vaccination and CD4 T cells after COVID-19. Study as a whole: Everyone enrolled got two doses of BNT162b2 or mRNA-1273 vaccine. At a median approximately 100 days (range 35 to 161) after diagnosis, post-COVID samples were drawn. Ranging from 14 to 241, the interval between dose two and post-vaccine sampling had a median of approximately 77 days. The study, taken as a whole, reports: Convalescent patients' clones that were vaccine-specific were spike mono-reactive in 304 of 307 cases.

As to treatment: approximately 9-day PBMC culture with coronavirus spike peptide pools or control peptides (ViraFEST assay). A remark on this clonotype: Its antigen is as yet unknown.

This CDR3 has 19 amino acids. The Oncomine TCR Beta short-read assay generated sequence data from the DNA of cultured CD4+ T cells. One entry per CDR3 protein results from TCRdb running MiXCR on the PCR reads. There are some 21,000 distinct CDR3 sequences in the sample; 60% occur only once, and approximately 12% lies in the top ten. The sample here was CD4+ T cells from blood, cultured in vitro, taken after SARS-CoV-2 vaccination. The source of this sequence is a human donor who received a COVID-19 vaccine. This chain joins TRBV21-1 and TRBJ1-6; whether TRBD1, the table's D call, matches the DNA was not checked. TRBV21-1 is shown as a pseudogene. The DNA for the CDR3 is TGTGCCAGCAGCATAGGGACCCGACAGTTCCCTCGCTATAATTCACCCCTCCACTTT. Translation gives CASSIGTRQFPRYNSPLHF.